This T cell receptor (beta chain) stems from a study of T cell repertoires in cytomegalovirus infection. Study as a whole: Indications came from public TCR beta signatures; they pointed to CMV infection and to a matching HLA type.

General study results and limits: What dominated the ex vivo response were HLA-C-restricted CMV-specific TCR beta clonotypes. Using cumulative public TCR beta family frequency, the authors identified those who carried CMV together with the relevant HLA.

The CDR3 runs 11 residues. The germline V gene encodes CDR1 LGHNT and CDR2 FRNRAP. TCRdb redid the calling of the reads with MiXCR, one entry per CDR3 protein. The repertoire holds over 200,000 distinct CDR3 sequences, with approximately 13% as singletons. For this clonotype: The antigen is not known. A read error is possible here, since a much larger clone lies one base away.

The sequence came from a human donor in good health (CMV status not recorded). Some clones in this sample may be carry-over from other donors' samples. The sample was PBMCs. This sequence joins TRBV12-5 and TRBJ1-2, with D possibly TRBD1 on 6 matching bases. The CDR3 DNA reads TGTACTAGTCAGCAGGGGTATGGCTACACCTTC. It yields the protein CTSQQGYGYTF.